These 3 T cell receptor beta chains were sequenced from one sample in a study of blood T cell repertoires in COVID-19. The method was immunoSEQ multiplex PCR; TCRdb's version includes in-frame clones alone and lacks a portion of them. The table lists around 170,000 clones, roughly 80% of them singletons. The sequenced material came from peripheral blood. These receptors all stem from a human donor in a cohort sampled during active COVID-19.

This chain links TRBV5-1 with TRBJ2-5, with TRBD2 matching over 7 bases. Germline loops: CDR1 SGHRS, CDR2 YFSETQ. The CDR3 consists of 14 residues. J was trimmed by 2 bases and V by 4 bases; bases with no gene match: 5. The chain's CDR3 is CASSRPGGQETQYF. The CDR3 DNA reads TGCGCCAGCAGCCGCCCGGGGGGTCAAGAGACCCAGTACTTC.

The J gene is TRBJ2-7, the V gene TRBV7-9; 12 positions match TRBD2. Germline V gene sequence: CDR1 SEHNR, CDR2 FQNEAQ (reference sequence). This CDR3 has 14 amino acids. Germline trimming cut 6 bases from V and 3 bases from J; bases unmatched to any gene: 3. Here the CDR3 reads CASSLAGGHYEQYF. Here the CDR3 DNA reads TGTGCCAGCAGTCTAGCGGGAGGGCACTACGAGCAGTACTTC.

The chain carries TRBV5-1 and TRBJ2-2, with 7 nucleotides matching TRBD1. Germline loops: CDR1 SGHRS, CDR2 YFSETQ. V shed 4 bases and J 2 bases; nucleotides not matched to a gene: 8. CDR3 length equals 16 residues. The CDR3 is CASSETGVANTGELFF. The CDR3, as DNA: TGCGCCAGCAGCGAAACAGGGGTCGCTAACACCGGGGAGCTGTTTTTT.